A single sample gave rise to the 24 T cell receptor beta chains below, sequenced in a study of blood T cell repertoires in COVID-19. Measured with immunoSEQ multiplex PCR; TCRdb has only the in-frame clones, and not every one. The data hold about 270,000 clones, with roughly 86% observed a single time. The sequencing input was peripheral blood. All receptors derive from a middle-aged man who had recovered from COVID-19.

This clone was observed once. This chain connects TRBV5-6 to TRBJ2-6; TRBD2 agrees at 8 bases. The CDR3 spans 18 residues. Trimming took 0 bases from V and 0 from J; bases not matched to a gene: 5. Germline V CDR1 and CDR2: SGHDT, YYEEEE. Written as DNA, the CDR3 is TGTGCCAGCAGCTTGGTCCTAGCGGGCCTCTCTGGGGCCAACGTCCTGACTTTC. Protein product: CASSLVLAGLSGANVLTF.

This sequence joins TRBV18 and TRBJ1-4; D gene uncertain. V was cut by 1 base and J by 0 bases, with 9 bases left in between. The CDR3 totals 16 residues. CDR1 and CDR2 (germline): KGHSH, LQKENI. The CDR3 loop is CASSPRLDATNEKLFF. DNA of the CDR3: TGTGCCAGCTCACCACGGCTTGATGCAACTAATGAAAAACTGTTTTTT.

The chain uses TRBV19 and TRBJ1-2; 7 bases are shared with TRBD1. The CDR3 is made up of 15 amino acids. After removal of 5 bases from V and 2 bases from J, the junction contained 8 bases not matched to a gene. Germline values: CDR1 LNHDA, CDR2 SQIVND (reference sequence). In DNA, the CDR3 is TGTGCCAGTAGTCTCAACAGGGGATTGAACTATGGCTACACCTTC. Its protein is CASSLNRGLNYGYTF.

The chain has TRBV15 and TRBJ1-6; D might be TRBD1 (5 bases). Trimming pared 0 bases from V and 7 bases from J, leaving 10 bases between. Germline loops: CDR1 LNHNV, CDR2 YYDKDF (reference sequence). The CDR3 contains 15 residues. In DNA form, the CDR3 reads TGTGCCACCAGCAGAGAAGGGGTACGCAATTCACCCCTCCACTTT. Protein: CATSREGVRNSPLHF.

The chain links TRBV5-1 to TRBJ1-1; D is ambiguous. Germline V gene data show CDR1 as SGHRS and CDR2 as YFSETQ. The V end was cut by 6 bases, the J end by 1 base, with 13 bases between. The CDR3 is 14 residues long. Here the CDR3 DNA reads TGCGCCAGCAAGACTGGAGGGTCGAACACTGAAGCTTTCTTT. It codes for CASKTGGSNTEAFF.

This clone was found once. The chain is built from TRBV18 and TRBJ2-5, with 8 bases identical to TRBD2. The CDR3 has 14 amino acids. J lost 4 bases, V lost 6 bases, and 7 bases had no gene match. Germline V gene data show CDR1 as KGHSH and CDR2 as LQKENI. The CDR3 spells CASSGSGGGETQYF. The CDR3 DNA sequence: TGTGCCAGCTCGGGGAGCGGGGGCGGAGAGACCCAGTACTTC.

This clone was seen once. The chain recombines TRBV9 with TRBJ2-5; possibly TRBD2 for D (6 bases). This CDR3 is built from 15 residues. Trimming stripped 3 bases from V and 4 bases from J, with 16 bases between. Looked up from germline, CDR1 is SGDLS and CDR2 is YYNGEE. The CDR3 is CASSEGLATPETQYF. The CDR3 DNA reads as TGTGCCAGCAGCGAGGGACTCGCGACGCCAGAGACCCAGTACTTC.

The chain is built from TRBV5-1 and TRBJ2-1, with a possible D match to TRBD2 (6 bases). CDR3 length: 16 residues. The germline V gene has CDR1 SGHRS and CDR2 YFSETQ. The germline V and J ends were trimmed by 4 bases and 2 bases, with 16 bases remaining between them. The CDR3 here is CASSNGGGSAYNEQFF. The CDR3 coding sequence is TGCGCCAGCAGCAATGGTGGGGGGAGCGCCTACAATGAGCAGTTCTTC.

The chain links TRBV12-3 or TRBV12-4 to TRBJ2-3; D gene uncertain. V was trimmed by 5 bases and J by 5 bases, leaving 8 bases between them. The CDR3 runs to 12 residues. This chain's CDR3 is CASSTIGDTQYF. In nucleotides, the CDR3 is TGTGCCAGCAGTACAATTGGAGATACGCAGTATTTT.

This clone was seen more than once but under ten times. The V and J genes are TRBV4-1 and TRBJ2-1, with 9 bases identical to TRBD2. Germline CDR1 MGHRA, CDR2 YSYEKL. The V and J ends lost 0 bases and 2 bases, in that order; junction bases with no gene match: 2. The CDR3 is 16 residues long. CDR3 sequence reads: CASSQEPSGTYNEQFF. For the CDR3, the DNA is TGCGCCAGCAGCCAAGAGCCTAGCGGGACCTACAATGAGCAGTTCTTC.

This clone was counted only a few times. The genes are TRBV6-5 and TRBJ2-2; unclear D gene. This CDR3 is built from 15 residues. The V and J ends lost 3 bases and 6 bases respectively, with 14 bases between them. Germline CDR1 MNHEY, CDR2 SVGAGI. CDR3 sequence (DNA): TGTGCCAGCAGTTATCTCTGGAGCGCGGCCGGGGAGCTGTTTTTT. It translates to CASSYLWSAAGELFF.

This clone has only one observation. The V gene is TRBV7-2, the J gene TRBJ2-7, with no clear D. CDR1 SGHTA and CDR2 FQGNSA come from the germline V gene. This CDR3 is 18 amino acids long. V was shortened by 2 bases and J by 2 bases, with 22 bases between the two germline ends. The CDR3 spells CASSLKKSLPIYTYEQYF. The CDR3 coding sequence is TGTGCCAGCAGCTTAAAAAAAAGTCTTCCGATTTACACCTACGAGCAGTACTTC.

DNA of the CDR3: TGTGCCATCTTGACTAGCGGGAATGAGCAGTTCTTC. This translates into CAILTSGNEQFF. J is TRBJ2-1 and V is TRBV10-3, with TRBD2 matching over 10 bases. The CDR3 sequence is 12 residues long. V was clipped by 8 bases and J by 7 bases; unmatched bases: 2. Germline CDR1 ENHRY, CDR2 SYGVKD.

V and J are TRBV19 and TRBJ1-2, with 10 positions matching TRBD1. The CDR3 spans 14 residues. The germline V gene encodes CDR1 LNHDA and CDR2 SQIVND (reference sequence). V dropped 7 bases and J dropped 3; count of bases not matched to a gene: 5. This chain's CDR3 is CASKGQGQYYGYTF. CDR3 coding DNA: TGTGCCAGTAAGGGACAGGGGCAATACTATGGCTACACCTTC.

The chain couples TRBV7-2 to TRBJ1-2; 7 nucleotides align to TRBD1. Trimming cost V 5 bases and J 4 bases; bases outside gene matches: 4. The CDR3 extends over 13 amino acids. Per germline, CDR1 SGHTA and CDR2 FQGNSA. DNA of the CDR3: TGTGCCAGCAGCCCCGGGACAGCCTATGGCTACACCTTC. It is translated as CASSPGTAYGYTF.

This chain links TRBV12-2 with TRBJ1-5. TRBV12-2 is assigned pseudogene status. The CDR3 extends over 11 amino acids. In DNA form, the CDR3 reads TGTGCAAGTCGCCTAAATCAGCCCCAGCATTTT. Encoded protein: CASRLNQPQHF.

This rearrangement joins TRBV5-1 to TRBJ2-1; TRBD2 agrees at 9 bases. The CDR3 covers 14 residues. In germline, CDR1 is SGHRS, CDR2 YFSETQ. J lost 8 bases, V lost 4 bases, and 7 bases had no gene match. CDR3 DNA: TGCGCCAGCAGCCCCGGGACTAGCATCCATGAGCAGTTCTTC. Protein product: CASSPGTSIHEQFF. Full variable domain (rest looked up from reference TRBV5-1 and TRBJ2-1): KAGVTQTPRYLIKTRGQQVTLSCSPISGHRSVSWYQQTPGQGLQFLFEYFSETQRNKGNFPGRFSGRQFSNSRSEMNVSTLELGDSALYLCASSPGTSIHEQFFGPGTRLTVL.

The CDR3 DNA reads as TGCGCCAGCAGCCAAGAAATCTACGGACAGGCGCATTTT. The encoded protein is CASSQEIYGQAHF. V is TRBV4-1 and J is TRBJ1-5; TRBD1 agrees at 7 bases. The ends lost 0 bases at V and 15 bases at J; junction bases unmatched: 8. CDR3 length: 13 residues. The germline gives CDR1 MGHRA, CDR2 YSYEKL.

The rearrangement joins TRBV30 to TRBJ1-4; 10 bases are a match to TRBD1. Trimming removed 8 bases from V and 4 bases from J; junction bases left unmatched: 1. CDR1 GTSNPN and CDR2 SVGIG come from the germline V gene (reference sequence). CDR3 length: 12 residues. The CDR3 loop reads CAGQGGNEKLFF. The CDR3 coding sequence is TGTGCCGGACAGGGGGGTAATGAAAAACTGTTTTTT.

The chain recombines TRBV19 with TRBJ1-5; 8 positions match TRBD1. CDR1 is LNHDA and CDR2 is SQIVND in the germline V gene (reference sequence). The J segment lost 7 bases and the V segment lost 4 bases, leaving 6 bases of the junction unmatched. The CDR3 is made up of 14 amino acids. CDR3 nucleotides: TGTGCCAGTAGTACCCGGACAGGGCAACAGCCCCAGCATTTT. This translates into CASSTRTGQQPQHF.

This chain links TRBV28 with TRBJ2-3, with 8 bases identical to TRBD2. The CDR3 is 14 amino acids. V shed 6 bases and J 7 bases; nucleotides not matched to a gene: 9. The germline V gene encodes CDR1 MDHEN and CDR2 SYDVKM. The CDR3 is CASSGGASLYTQYF. The CDR3 DNA reads TGTGCCAGCAGCGGGGGGGCTAGCCTGTATACGCAGTATTTT.

The chain couples TRBV4-3 to TRBJ2-5; possibly TRBD1 for D (5 bases). With 6 bases removed from V and 0 bases from J, the gap between germline ends came to 17 bases. The germline gives CDR1 LGHNA, CDR2 YSLEER. CDR3 size: 16 residues. CDR3 nucleotides: TGCGCCAGCAGGCTACACAGGCGACCGTACCAAGAGACCCAGTACTTC. Amino acids: CASRLHRRPYQETQYF.

The chain has TRBV19 and TRBJ2-1, with D perhaps TRBD2 (5 bases). Germline V gene lookup returns CDR1 LNHDA and CDR2 SQIVND (reference sequence). The CDR3 contains 14 residues. The V end lost 6 bases, the J end lost 1 base, and 10 bases lay between the germline ends. DNA of the CDR3: TGTGCCAGTAGACTAGGCACTTCCTACAATGAGCAGTTCTTC. It encodes CASRLGTSYNEQFF.

CDR3 in amino acids: CASSEQGADTQYF. The CDR3 coding sequence is TGTGCCAGCAGCGAACAGGGGGCAGATACGCAGTATTTT. The rearrangement uses TRBV5-4 and TRBJ2-3, with 8 bases matching TRBD1. The CDR3 runs 13 residues. V lost 4 bases, J lost 4 bases, and 2 bases stayed unmatched. Per germline, CDR1 SGHNT and CDR2 YYREEE (reference sequence).